One TCR beta chain is described in this entry. These data are taken from a study of blood T cell repertoires in COVID-19. Study-level background: Some COVID-19 samples were acute and others convalescent; all came from the United States, Italy and Spain. Nucleic acid was either cDNA or gDNA, and it came from T cells, B-cell-depleted T cells, or PBMCs.

The CDR3 covers 17 residues. CDR1 and CDR2 (germline): SGHDT, YYEEEE. V lost 7 bases and J 3 bases, leaving 25 bases between the germline ends. As processed by the authors: Researchers report that nucleated cell counts were estimated from reference gene primer amplification. Using immunoSEQ multiplex PCR, the repertoire was profiled, and TCRdb retains in-frame clones only, with some absent. V, J and clone size are those of that table, while D and trimming were read from the DNA. This table has approximately 300,000 clones, 80% to 90% appearing once. The participants were between about 18 and 90 years old and came from under 25 US areas.

Sequenced: PBMCs or T cells enriched from blood (not recorded which). This clonotype was sampled from a woman younger than 45 who had recovered from COVID-19. The rearrangement links TRBV5-6 to TRBJ1-1; the D gene is possibly TRBD1 (6 bases). CDR3 amino acids: CASARPGALLAHTEAFF. CDR3 nucleotides: TGTGCCAGCGCGCGTCCAGGGGCCCTCTTAGCCCACACTGAAGCTTTCTTT.